A selection of T cell receptor beta chains follows, all from one sample in a study of technical replicates of blood from several donors. Sequencing was performed with immunoSEQ multiplex PCR; in TCRdb, only in-frame clones are kept and a portion is missing. In the table there are approximately 79,000 clones, approximately 97% of which are singletons. Input material: T cells isolated from PBMCs. The source is a human donor in good health. The CDR3 runs from the conserved cysteine through the conserved F or W. A D gene is named only where the DNA matches it firmly. For some rows the clone size is stated as once, few or many, or as a class when expanded; others skip it.

d_gene	v_gene	j_gene	abundance	CDR3nt	CDR3aa
-	TRBV4-1	TRBJ1-2	-	TGCGCCAGCAGCCAAGGCGGCAGATACCATGGCTACACCTTC	CASSQGGRYHGYTF
TRBD2	TRBV4-1	TRBJ2-7	-	TGCGCCAGCAGCCACGACGGGAGGGGAGAGCAGTACTTC	CASSHDGRGEQYF
TRBD1	TRBV29-1	TRBJ2-7	-	TGCAGCGTTGAACAACAGGGGGATGGAGAGCAGTACTTC	CSVEQQGDGEQYF
TRBD1	TRBV10-3	TRBJ1-3	-	TGTGCCATTATGACAGGGGAGTTGGGAGGAAACACCATATATTTT	CAIMTGELGGNTIYF
TRBD1	TRBV5-4	TRBJ1-1	-	TGTGCCAGCAGCTCCAGACAGGGACGTATGGACACTGAAGCTTTCTTT	CASSSRQGRMDTEAFF
TRBD2	TRBV11-2	TRBJ2-5	-	TGTGCCAGCAGCTTAACGGCTAGCGGGATTCAGACCCAGTACTTC	CASSLTASGIQTQYF
-	TRBV2	TRBJ2-2	-	TGTGCCAGCAGTGAAGAGTTACTTAACACCGGGGAGCTGTTTTTT	CASSEELLNTGELFF
TRBD1	TRBV11-3	TRBJ2-7	-	TGTGCCAGCAGCTTAAAGGGGGCGTATAGCGAGCAGTACTTC	CASSLKGAYSEQYF
TRBD1	TRBV15	TRBJ1-5	-	TGTGCCACCAGCCTGGGACAGGTGAATCAGCCCCAGCATTTT	CATSLGQVNQPQHF
TRBD1	TRBV7-8	TRBJ2-3	-	TGTGCCAGCAGCTTTTCAGGGGGCAAGACAGATACGCAGTATTTT	CASSFSGGKTDTQYF
TRBD2	TRBV9	TRBJ2-3	-	TGTGCCAGCAGCGTTAGGGGCCTAGCGGCCCCTAGCACAGATACGCAGTATTTT	CASSVRGLAAPSTDTQYF
TRBD2	TRBV5-6	TRBJ2-1	-	TGTGCCAGCAGCGGGGGACTAGCGGAAATCAATGAGCAGTTCTTC	CASSGGLAEINEQFF
-	TRBV27	TRBJ1-1	-	TGTGCCAGCAGTCCAGCCGAGGTGAACACTGAAGCTTTCTTT	CASSPAEVNTEAFF
-	TRBV28	TRBJ1-1	-	TGTGCCAGCAGTCCCTCGGGTCTCGAGCCGTACACTGAAGCTTTCTTT	CASSPSGLEPYTEAFF
TRBD1	TRBV14	TRBJ1-2	-	TGTGCCAGCAGACCAACAGGGGTCGCCACTTTTAACTATGGCTACACCTTC	CASRPTGVATFNYGYTF
TRBD2	TRBV4-1	TRBJ2-1	-	TGCGCCAGCAGCATACAACTAGCGGGAGCTTCCAATGAGCAGTTCTTC	CASSIQLAGASNEQFF
-	TRBV2	TRBJ1-3	-	TGTGCCAGCAGTGTGTCAGGCTCTGGAAACACCATATATTTT	CASSVSGSGNTIYF
-	TRBV13	TRBJ2-7	once	TGTGCCAGCAGCTTAGGCGGGGGCTACGAGCAGTACTTC	CASSLGGGYEQYF
-	TRBV4-3	TRBJ2-5	-	TGCGCCAGCAGCCCTGACATGCAAGAGACCCAGTACTTC	CASSPDMQETQYF
TRBD1	TRBV19	TRBJ2-5	-	TGTGCCAGTAGTGATCAGGGGGCCCAAGAGACCCAGTACTTC	CASSDQGAQETQYF
TRBD2	TRBV28	TRBJ2-1	once	TGTGCCAGCAGTTTACGGGTAGCGGGAGGAGGTGAGCAGTTCTTC	CASSLRVAGGGEQFF
TRBD1	TRBV4-1	TRBJ1-3	-	TGCGCCAGCAAGGCCGGACAGGGGGTTTACTCTGGAAACACCATATATTTT	CASKAGQGVYSGNTIYF
TRBD1	TRBV10-3	TRBJ1-2	-	TGTGCCATCAGTGACCCGGGACAGTCATCCACTAACTATGGCTACACCTTC	CAISDPGQSSTNYGYTF
-	TRBV9	TRBJ2-7	-	TGTGCCAGCAGCGTAGGGGGGAGGGGGGCCCTCGAGCAGTACTTC	CASSVGGRGALEQYF
-	TRBV9	TRBJ2-7	once	TGTGCCAGCAGCGTAGGGGGCAGGCCTTCTACCTACGAGCAGTACTTC	CASSVGGRPSTYEQYF
TRBD2	TRBV7-6	TRBJ2-1	-	TGTGCCAGCAGCTTAGGGGGCGGGAGGGCCCTAGAGGAGCAGTTCTTC	CASSLGGGRALEEQFF
-	TRBV18	TRBJ1-3	-	TGTGCCAGCTCACCAAATAGTGGAAACACCATATATTTT	CASSPNSGNTIYF
-	TRBV9	TRBJ2-2	few	TGTGCCAGCAGCGTAGAGGTTGACACCATCACCGGGGAGCTGTTTTTT	CASSVEVDTITGELFF
TRBD1	TRBV6-4	TRBJ1-1	-	TGTGCCAGCAGGAAGAGCCGGGACAGGGAAAACACTGAAGCTTTCTTT	CASRKSRDRENTEAFF
TRBD1	TRBV28	TRBJ1-5	-	TGTGCCAGCAGTTTATATGTACGAGGGGGGACAGGGCTTTCGAGCAATCAGCCCCAGCATTTT	CASSLYVRGGTGLSSNQPQHF
TRBD2	TRBV7-3	TRBJ2-5	once	TGTGCCAGCAGGACTAGCGGGAGGGAGACCCAGTACTTC	CASRTSGRETQYF
-	TRBV5-1	TRBJ1-4	-	TGCGCCAGCAGATCAAATGAAAAACTGTTTTTT	CASRSNEKLFF
-	TRBV30	TRBJ2-1	-	TGTGCCTGGAGGCCCCTCGAGGGGACAATCAACAATGAGCAGTTCTTC	CAWRPLEGTINNEQFF
-	TRBV5-1	TRBJ2-7	-	TGCGCCAGCAGCTTGCCGGGACTCTTAGGGTACGAGCAGTACTTC	CASSLPGLLGYEQYF
-	TRBV9	TRBJ2-3	-	TGTGCCAGCAGCGTAGAGGGGCCGGGACTCACAGATACGCAGTATTTT	CASSVEGPGLTDTQYF
-	TRBV29-1	TRBJ2-4	-	TGCAGCGTTGGGGGGGAAAACATTCAGTACTTC	CSVGGENIQYF
-	TRBV9	TRBJ2-7	-	TGTGCCAGCAGCGTAGCAGGGGGGCCCGGGGAGCAGTACTTC	CASSVAGGPGEQYF
-	TRBV14	TRBJ1-1	-	TGTGCCAGCAGCCAACTCAGTCGGGACACTGAAGCTTTCTTT	CASSQLSRDTEAFF
TRBD2	TRBV19	TRBJ2-1	-	TGTGCCAGTAGTCCCGGGACTAGCGGGTACAATGAGCAGTTCTTC	CASSPGTSGYNEQFF
TRBD2	TRBV11-3	TRBJ2-7	-	TGTGCCAGCAGTTCTGGACTAGCGGGAGGTAGGGGCTACGAGCAGTACTTC	CASSSGLAGGRGYEQYF
TRBD1	TRBV10-3	TRBJ1-1	once	TGTGCCATCAGTACCCTCCGGGACAGGGGGATGATCACTGAAGCTTTCTTT	CAISTLRDRGMITEAFF
-	TRBV4-2	TRBJ2-3	-	TGTGCCAGCAGCCAACCCAGCGGAATCACTAGCACAGATACGCAGTATTTT	CASSQPSGITSTDTQYF
-	TRBV5-1	TRBJ2-7	-	TGCGCCAGCAGCGTGATCGCGGGCGACTCCTACGAGCAGTACTTC	CASSVIAGDSYEQYF
TRBD1	TRBV6-1	TRBJ2-7	-	TGTGCCAGCAGTGAGGGACAGGAGTCCTACGAGCAGTACTTC	CASSEGQESYEQYF
TRBD2	TRBV30	TRBJ2-2	-	TGTGCCTGGAGTGCCGGGACTAGCAACACCGGGGAGCTGTTTTTT	CAWSAGTSNTGELFF
-	TRBV11-3	TRBJ2-5	-	TGTGCCAGCAGCTTCGGTCATCAAGAGACCCAGTACTTC	CASSFGHQETQYF
-	TRBV5-5	TRBJ1-4	-	TGTGCCAGCAGTGATGGATCGGGAAAACTGTTTTTT	CASSDGSGKLFF
TRBD2	TRBV11-3	TRBJ2-7	-	TGTGCCAGCAGCAAAGAGGGACTAGCGGAATACGAGCAGTACTTC	CASSKEGLAEYEQYF